These 24 T cell receptor beta chains originate from one sample sequenced in a study of CD8 T cells in ankylosing spondylitis. A single record per CDR3 protein comes from TCRdb applying MiXCR to the 5' RACE reads. The sample yields some 130,000 distinct CDR3 sequences, about a tenth seen once. The sequenced sample consisted of blood, either unsorted or a sorted T cell fraction (not recorded which). The receptors come from a male donor with ankylosing spondylitis or in good health (not recorded which).

This clonotype was counted ten times or more. The rearrangement uses TRBV7-3 and TRBJ2-1; 7 bases agree with TRBD2. Per germline, CDR1 SGHTA and CDR2 FQGTGA. Trimming took 2 bases from V and 9 from J; bases not matched to a gene: 4. There are 13 residues in the CDR3. CDR3: CASSLQREAEQFF. Written as DNA, the CDR3 is TGTGCCAGCAGCTTACAGCGGGAAGCTGAGCAGTTCTTC.

This clonotype came up many times. CDR3 protein: CASSSDGVNGYTF. CDR3 nucleotide sequence: TGTGCCAGCAGCTCAGATGGAGTTAATGGCTACACCTTC. The chain combines TRBV5-4 with TRBJ1-2; no clear D gene. CDR3 length: 13 amino acids. From germline, CDR1 is SGHNT and CDR2 YYREEE (reference sequence). The V end lost 3 bases, the J end lost 6 bases, and 12 bases lay between the germline ends.

This clonotype was seen many times. Here the CDR3 DNA reads TGTGCCAGCAGCTTGGGGGGGACCAAAAACATTCAGTACTTC. This encodes CASSLGGTKNIQYF. This chain connects TRBV5-6 to TRBJ2-4, with D possibly called TRBD1 or TRBD2 (5 bases each). The CDR3 runs 14 residues. The V gene lost 0 bases and the J gene lost 2 bases, with 6 bases spanning the gap. Germline assignment: CDR1 SGHDT and CDR2 YYEEEE.

The chain recombines TRBV20-1 with TRBJ1-3, with D hard to call. CDR3 size: 14 residues. The V gene lost 0 bases and the J gene lost 4 bases, with 10 bases spanning the gap. Germline V CDR1 and CDR2: DFQATT, SNEGSKA (reference sequence). CDR3 sequence (DNA): TGCAGTGCTAGAGATCGAGGGAGAGGAAACACCATATATTTT. Its protein is CSARDRGRGNTIYF.

This clonotype was counted many times. V and J are TRBV3-1 and TRBJ1-1; no clear D. The V and J ends lost 4 bases and 3 bases respectively, with 9 bases between them. The CDR3 consists of 13 residues. Germline loops: CDR1 LGHDT, CDR2 YNNKEL (reference sequence). CDR3 sequence (DNA): TGTGCCAGCAGCCGCACCCGGGACACTGAAGCTTTCTTT. Protein product: CASSRTRDTEAFF. The full variable domain, its missing parts supplied by reference TRBV3-1 and TRBJ1-1, is DTAVSQTPKYLVTQMGNDKSIKCEQNLGHDTMYWYKQDSKKFLKIMFSYNNKELIINETVPNRFSPKSPDKAHLNLHINSLELGDSAVYFCASSRTRDTEAFFGQGTRLTVV.

This clonotype was picked up many times. The chain recombines TRBV5-1 with TRBJ1-4, with TRBD1 matching over 9 bases. The CDR3 contains 14 residues. Trimming at V came to 2 bases and at J to 7 bases, leaving 3 bases not matched to a gene. Germline V gene lookup returns CDR1 SGHRS and CDR2 YFSETQ. The CDR3 sequence: CASSFRQGGEKLFF. CDR3 nucleotide sequence: TGCGCCAGCAGCTTCCGACAGGGGGGTGAAAAACTGTTTTTT.

This chain connects TRBV4-3 to TRBJ1-1; D uncertain. Trimming left V 0 bases short and J 6 bases short, with 14 bases between. Germline V gene lookup returns CDR1 LGHNA and CDR2 YSLEER. CDR3 length equals 15 residues. CDR3 sequence reads: CASSQDPGYGSEAFF. The DNA for the CDR3 is TGCGCCAGCAGCCAAGACCCCGGGTATGGATCTGAAGCTTTCTTT.

This clonotype was seen repeatedly, ten times or more. The chain carries TRBV9 and TRBJ2-1; perhaps TRBD2 as D (6 bases). Trimming took 3 bases from V and 8 from J, leaving 18 bases between them. Germline CDR1 is SGDLS and CDR2 is YYNGEE. The CDR3 is 15 residues long. This CDR3 is CASSASSVVSYEQFF. In nucleotides, the CDR3 is TGTGCCAGCAGCGCCTCTAGCGTAGTCTCCTATGAGCAGTTCTTC.

There are many counts of this clonotype. The genes are TRBV7-2 and TRBJ2-5; D gene uncertain. Per germline, CDR1 SGHTA and CDR2 FQGNSA. V was trimmed by 4 bases and J by 6 bases, leaving 12 bases between them. CDR3 length equals 13 residues. In DNA, the CDR3 is TGTGCCAGCAGCTCCCCTCCTGGGAAGACCCAGTACTTC. Its protein is CASSSPPGKTQYF.

This clonotype has a single count. The rearrangement links TRBV5-1 to TRBJ1-1, with D perhaps TRBD1 (5 bases). V lost 1 base, J lost 4 bases, and 11 bases lay in between. Looked up from germline, CDR1 is SGHRS and CDR2 is YFSETQ. The CDR3 has 14 residues. The DNA for the CDR3 is TGCGCCAGCAGCTTGCAGGGCGGCGGCACTGAAGCTTTCTTT. This translates into CASSLQGGGTEAFF.

This clonotype was observed at least ten times. The chain couples TRBV6-2 or TRBV6-3 to TRBJ2-7; D gene unclear. The germline CDR1 and CDR2 sequences are MNHEY and SVGEGT. The V end lost 6 bases, the J end lost 6 bases, and 18 bases lay between the germline ends. There are 14 residues in the CDR3. CDR3 coding DNA: TGTGCCAGCAGGGCAAACCGCGTAACCTCCGAGCAGTACTTC. Translation gives CASRANRVTSEQYF.

This clonotype was observed a handful of times. The chain is built from TRBV20-1 and TRBJ2-5, with 10 bases matching TRBD2. V dropped 6 bases and J dropped 5; count of bases not matched to a gene: 9. Germline CDR1 and CDR2: DFQATT and SNEGSKA (reference sequence). This CDR3 has 14 amino acids. In DNA, the CDR3 is TGCAGTGCGGAGGCTAGCGGGAGTTGGGAGACCCAGTACTTC. As protein: CSAEASGSWETQYF.

This clonotype was counted only a few times. This chain connects TRBV20-1 to TRBJ2-5; TRBD2 matches 12 bases. J gave up 4 bases and V 6 bases, and 9 bases lay outside the gene matches. This CDR3 contains 15 residues. Germline V CDR1 and CDR2: DFQATT, SNEGSKA (reference sequence). The CDR3 DNA follows: TGCAGTGCGGGGGGCTCGGGACTAGCGGGAGAGACCCAGTACTTC. This sequence encodes CSAGGSGLAGETQYF.

This clonotype occurred many times. V and J are TRBV3-1 and TRBJ2-7; 13 bases fit TRBD2. The ends lost 7 bases at V and 4 bases at J; junction bases unmatched: 7. The CDR3 loop spans 15 amino acids. Looked up from germline, CDR1 is LGHDT and CDR2 is YNNKEL (reference sequence). The CDR3 is CASTPWTSGRYEQYF. The DNA of the CDR3 is TGTGCCAGCACCCCCTGGACTAGCGGGAGATACGAGCAGTACTTC.

This clonotype was seen at least ten times. V is TRBV6-1 and J is TRBJ1-2; 8 bases match TRBD1. The V segment lost 9 bases and the J segment 1 base; nucleotides outside the gene matches: 10. Germline lookup yields CDR1 MNHNS and CDR2 SASEGT. The CDR3 is made up of 15 amino acids. CDR3 in amino acids: CASALGQGLNYGYTF. CDR3 nucleotide sequence: TGTGCCAGTGCCCTCGGACAGGGACTTAACTATGGCTACACCTTC.

The table lists this clonotype with many counts. This sequence joins TRBV5-1 and TRBJ2-5; D gene ambiguous. The germline V gene encodes CDR1 SGHRS and CDR2 YFSETQ. The ends were cut back, 6 bases at V and 1 base at J, with 10 bases in the middle. This CDR3 has 13 amino acids. The CDR3 protein is CASNSLTQETQYF. The CDR3, as DNA: TGCGCCAGCAACTCCCTGACCCAAGAGACCCAGTACTTC.

The rearrangement joins TRBV20-1 to TRBJ2-7; 10 nucleotides line up with TRBD1. This CDR3 has 14 amino acids. Per germline, CDR1 DFQATT and CDR2 SNEGSKA (reference sequence). V dropped 6 bases and J dropped 4; count of bases not matched to a gene: 9. Here the CDR3 DNA reads TGCAGTGCCTTACCGGGACAGGGGTTTTACGAGCAGTACTTC. Its translation is CSALPGQGFYEQYF.

This clonotype was seen repeatedly, ten times or more. The chain employs TRBV4-3 and TRBJ2-3, with TRBD2 matching over 12 bases. V was pared by 0 bases and J by 5 bases, with 12 bases of the junction left unmatched. This CDR3 has 19 amino acids. Germline lookup yields CDR1 LGHNA and CDR2 YSLEER. The CDR3 DNA sequence: TGCGCCAGCAGCCAAGAGCTGAAGCTAGCGGGAGGGCATATAGATACGCAGTATTTT. Residues: CASSQELKLAGGHIDTQYF.

This clonotype was picked up many times. V is TRBV20-1 and J is TRBJ2-3; 8 nucleotides line up with TRBD2. CDR3 length: 13 residues. Germline CDR1 and CDR2: DFQATT and SNEGSKA (reference sequence). Trimming at V came to 2 bases and at J to 6 bases, leaving 4 bases not matched to a gene. The DNA for the CDR3 is TGCAGTGCTAGATGGCGGGAGGCGGATACGCAGTATTTT. Its translation is CSARWREADTQYF.

This clonotype came up a few times. The chain employs TRBV28 and TRBJ2-7; TRBD2 matches 8 bases. This CDR3 spans 17 amino acids. Unmatched junction bases numbered 13, after V lost 5 bases and J lost 1 base. Germline lookup yields CDR1 MDHEN and CDR2 SYDVKM. DNA of the CDR3: TGTGCCAGCAGTCCCATGTGGAGCGGGAGTAGATCCTACGAGCAGTACTTC. As protein: CASSPMWSGSRSYEQYF. The variable domain in full, completed from reference TRBV28 and TRBJ2-7, reads DVKVTQSSRYLVKRTGEKVFLECVQDMDHENMFWYRQDPGLGLRLIYFSYDVKMKEKGDIPEGYSVSREKKERFSLILESASTNQTSMYLCASSPMWSGSRSYEQYFGPGTRLTVT.

This clonotype occurred many times. This sequence joins TRBV20-1 and TRBJ2-7; 8 bases map to TRBD1. Trimming removed 5 bases from V and 2 bases from J; junction bases left unmatched: 17. CDR1 and CDR2 (germline): DFQATT, SNEGSKA (reference sequence). The CDR3 loop spans 17 amino acids. CDR3 DNA sequence: TGCAGTGCTGCTATGGTGGGACAGGAAACAAAACCCTACGAGCAGTACTTC. The encoded protein is CSAAMVGQETKPYEQYF.

The table lists this clonotype with many counts. V usage is TRBV20-1 and J usage is TRBJ2-1, with TRBD2 identical over 10 bases. Trimming took 2 bases from V and 4 from J; bases not matched to a gene: 14. This CDR3 contains 18 residues. Germline V gene lookup returns CDR1 DFQATT and CDR2 SNEGSKA (reference sequence). The chain's CDR3 is CSARLWTSGKKGYNEQFF. The CDR3 region has the DNA TGCAGTGCTAGATTATGGACTAGCGGTAAAAAGGGGTACAATGAGCAGTTCTTC.

In its sample, this clonotype was seen many times. This chain joins TRBV9 and TRBJ2-3, with 7 bases matching TRBD2. Germline V lookup: CDR1 SGDLS, CDR2 YYNGEE. CDR3 length: 16 amino acids. J lost 6 bases, V lost 0 bases, and 10 bases had no gene match. The CDR3 DNA follows: TGTGCCAGCAGCGTAGGACGGGAGGCGGAGTTGGATACGCAGTATTTT. It yields the protein CASSVGREAELDTQYF.

This clonotype was detected ten times or more. V gene TRBV6-5 combines with J gene TRBJ1-1, with 7 bases fitting TRBD1. Germline CDR1 MNHEY, CDR2 SVGAGI. CDR3 size: 15 residues. With 0 bases clipped from V and 1 base from J, the junction kept 2 bases outside the gene matches. In DNA form, the CDR3 reads TGTGCCAGCAGTTACTCATGGACAGGGAACACTGAAGCTTTCTTT. It yields the protein CASSYSWTGNTEAFF.